These 2 T cell receptor beta chains came from one sample sequenced in a study of shared clonotypes between healthy human individuals. Terminally differentiated effector memory CD45RA+ cells were left out of the naive CD8 fraction, which was CD45RO-negative and positively selected for CCR7. Method: immunoSEQ multiplex PCR; TCRdb's copy keeps in-frame clones and lacks some. Of roughly 890,000 clones in the sample, 80% to 95% are singletons; the top ten hold more than 20%. What was sequenced was naive CD8+ T cells sorted from blood. These receptors came from a young man in good health.

In DNA, the CDR3 is TGTGCCAGCAGCCTAAGTCGGATGAAGGGCCCAAACACCGGGGAGCTGTTTTTT. Translation: CASSLSRMKGPNTGELFF. This chain connects TRBV7-9 to TRBJ2-2; no clear D. Germline-derived CDR1 and CDR2 are SEHNR and FQNEAQ (reference sequence). The CDR3 loop spans 18 amino acids. The germline V and J ends were trimmed by 5 bases and 2 bases, with 21 bases remaining between them.

This chain links TRBV5-8 with TRBJ2-3; TRBD1 is a possible D gene (6 bases). CDR1 and CDR2 from the germline V gene are SGHTS and YDEGEE. V dropped 3 bases and J dropped 2 bases, with 25 bases sitting between them. This CDR3 comprises 19 residues. In DNA, the CDR3 is TGTGCCAGCAGCTCTGTTGGGGTAATACAGGGACCCCTCACAGATACGCAGTATTTT. Translated, it gives CASSSVGVIQGPLTDTQYF.